This T cell receptor beta chain was found in a study of PD-1 blockade in classical Hodgkin lymphoma. Study-wide results and caveats: The study found that TCR diversity rose significantly by C4D1 in CD4+ but not CD8+ cells. Those patients who began receiving nivolumab less than 1 year after ASCT had lower diversity, and they were excluded. Differences between repertoires have undefined causes, possibly disease activity or prior therapy.

V lost 10 bases and J lost 4; bases outside the gene matches: 17. Per the germline V gene, CDR1 is MNHEY and CDR2 is SMNVEV (reference sequence). The CDR3 has 16 residues. Clones were sequenced by immunoSEQ multiplex PCR, and TCRdb holds only the in-frame ones, with some missing. The table has approximately 79,000 clones, around 90% seen once. Every single patient, without exception, relapsed after autologous stem cell transplantation, and brentuximab vedotin exposure varied. Complete response, partial response or progressive disease was recorded as best response. Of note for this clone: Its cognate antigen is unknown.

Source: peripheral blood mononuclear cells (PBMCs), taken before the second cycle of nivolumab. The receptor was derived from a human donor with classical Hodgkin lymphoma. J is TRBJ2-3 and V is TRBV27; 7 bases are a match to TRBD2. CDR3 nucleotide sequence: TGTGCCACCCACAAAAAGCGGGACCTGGGGGCAGATACGCAGTATTTT. This gives the protein CATHKKRDLGADTQYF.